This TCR beta chain was sequenced for a study of T cells expressing NK-cell markers. This CDR3 spans 15 amino acids. The V gene's germline CDR1 is MNHEY and CDR2 SVGAGI. For each CDR3 protein, TCRdb gives one entry from its re-call of the 5' RACE reads, without DNA. In all, the sample yields around 280,000 distinct CDR3 sequences. The chain has TRBV6-5 and TRBJ2-2. The receptor was isolated from a man between 18 and 29 years old in good health. The sequencing input was blood T cells: a sorted CD56 or NKG2C T cell subset, CD4+ or CD8+ T cells, or bulk PBMC T cells (not recorded which). CDR3 loop: CASSYKLARTGELFF.